This TCR beta chain derives from a study of cytomegalovirus exposure and HLA in healthy donors. This CDR3 is built from 12 residues. Germline CDR1 is ENHRY and CDR2 is SYGVKD. Trimming stripped 8 bases from V and 9 bases from J, with 16 bases between. Use of 60 Vbeta and 13 Jbeta primers characterized the PCR. Produced via immunoSEQ multiplex PCR; TCRdb's table is partial and in-frame only. The repertoire holds 170,000 or so clones, with less than 90% as singletons. V is TRBV10-3 and J is TRBJ1-2; D gene uncertain. The sample comprised PBMCs. The TCR was taken from a male donor in good health and CMV-seropositive. In DNA, the CDR3 is TGTGCCATCTCCCTCACGGCGGCGAGCTACACCTTC. Protein: CAISLTAASYTF.